The clone carrying this T cell receptor beta chain was recorded at least ten times. Its antigen is currently unknown. The data are from a study of neurological immune-mediated disorders. Study conclusions and caveats: The highest TCR clonal expansion occurred in HTLV-1-associated myelopathy; multiple sclerosis fell below healthy controls. CDR3 amino acid sequences of expanded clones were not shared across subjects, a result suggesting private repertoires in all groups.

The making of cDNA relied on 5'RACE with 10-nucleotide random UMIs. TCRdb reprocessed the 5' RACE reads with MiXCR, giving one entry per CDR3 protein. The repertoire holds tens of thousands of distinct CDR3 sequences, with 20% to 25% as singletons. Time point defined: technical triplicate 3. Where libraries were unsorted, they were derived from 2 million PBMCs stored at -80 degrees C. Germline V gene lookup returns CDR1 SGHRS and CDR2 YFSETQ. This CDR3 is built from 13 residues. Trimming removed 4 bases at V and 1 base at J, with 7 bases between. Sequencing used PBMCs. The rearrangement uses TRBV5-1 and TRBJ2-3; the D gene is possibly TRBD2 (6 bases). The sequence derives from a man aged 55 to 69 with HTLV-1-associated myelopathy (HAM/TSP). The DNA of the CDR3 is TGCGCCAGCAGCCCGGGAGGCACAGATACGCAGTATTTT. The encoded protein is CASSPGGTDTQYF.